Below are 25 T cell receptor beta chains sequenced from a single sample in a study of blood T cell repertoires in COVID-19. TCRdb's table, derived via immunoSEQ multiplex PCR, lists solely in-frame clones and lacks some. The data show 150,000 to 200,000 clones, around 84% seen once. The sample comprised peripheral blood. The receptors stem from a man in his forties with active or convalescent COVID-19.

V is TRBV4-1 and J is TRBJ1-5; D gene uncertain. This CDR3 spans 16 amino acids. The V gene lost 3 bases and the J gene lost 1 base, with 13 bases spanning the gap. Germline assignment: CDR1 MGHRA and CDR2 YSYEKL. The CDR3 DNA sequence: TGCGCCAGCAGCCAGGTCCTGAGTTTGAGCAATCAGCCCCAGCATTTT. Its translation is CASSQVLSLSNQPQHF.

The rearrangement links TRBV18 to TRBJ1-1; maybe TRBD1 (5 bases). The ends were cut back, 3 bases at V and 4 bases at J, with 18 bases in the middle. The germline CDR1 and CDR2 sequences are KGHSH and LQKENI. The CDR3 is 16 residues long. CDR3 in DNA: TGTGCCAGCTCACCCCTCGGGGCGGGGGTGGGCACTGAAGCTTTCTTT. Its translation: CASSPLGAGVGTEAFF.

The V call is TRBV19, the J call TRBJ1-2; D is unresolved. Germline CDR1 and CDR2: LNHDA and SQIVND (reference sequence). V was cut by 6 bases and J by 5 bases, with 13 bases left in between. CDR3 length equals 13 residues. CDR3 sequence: CASSPTVSYGYTF. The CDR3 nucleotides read TGTGCCAGTAGCCCTACAGTGTCGTATGGCTACACCTTC.

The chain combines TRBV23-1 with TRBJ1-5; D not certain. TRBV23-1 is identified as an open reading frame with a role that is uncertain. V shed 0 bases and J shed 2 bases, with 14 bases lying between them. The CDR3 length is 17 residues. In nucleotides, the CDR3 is TGCGCCAGCAGTCAATCGGGTACAGATTGGGGCAATCAGCCCCAGCATTTT. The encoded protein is CASSQSGTDWGNQPQHF.

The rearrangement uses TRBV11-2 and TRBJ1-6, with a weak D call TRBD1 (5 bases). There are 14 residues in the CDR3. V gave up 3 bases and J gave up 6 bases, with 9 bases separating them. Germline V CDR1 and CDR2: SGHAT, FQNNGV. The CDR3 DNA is TGTGCCAGCAGCTTGATCGGGGGTAATTCACCCCTCCACTTT. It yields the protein CASSLIGGNSPLHF.

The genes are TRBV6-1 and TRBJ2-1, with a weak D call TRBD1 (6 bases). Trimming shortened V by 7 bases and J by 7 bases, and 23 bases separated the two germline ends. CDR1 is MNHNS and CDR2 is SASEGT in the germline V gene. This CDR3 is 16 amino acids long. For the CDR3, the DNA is TGTGCCAGCAATGACAGGACTTTAATGGGTTATAATGAGCAGTTCTTC. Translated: CASNDRTLMGYNEQFF.

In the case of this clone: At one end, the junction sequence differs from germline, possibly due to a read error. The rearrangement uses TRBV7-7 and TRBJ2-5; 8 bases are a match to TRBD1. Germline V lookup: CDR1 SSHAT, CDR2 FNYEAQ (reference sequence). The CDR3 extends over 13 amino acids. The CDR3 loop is CASSLGQVETQYF. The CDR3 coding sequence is TGTGCTAGCAGCTTGGGACAGGTGGAGACCCAGTACTTC.

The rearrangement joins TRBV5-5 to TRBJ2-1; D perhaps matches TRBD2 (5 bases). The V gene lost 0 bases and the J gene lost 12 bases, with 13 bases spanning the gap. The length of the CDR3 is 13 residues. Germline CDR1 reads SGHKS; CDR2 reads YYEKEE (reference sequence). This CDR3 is CASSLGAALGQFF. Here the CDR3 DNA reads TGTGCCAGCAGCTTGGGAGCGGCCCTCGGGCAGTTCTTC.

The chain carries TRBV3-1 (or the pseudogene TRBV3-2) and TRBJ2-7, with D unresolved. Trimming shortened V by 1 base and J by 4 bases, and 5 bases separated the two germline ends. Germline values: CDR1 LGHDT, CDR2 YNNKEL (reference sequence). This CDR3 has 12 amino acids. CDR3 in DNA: TGTGCCAGCAGCCAAGGCGGATACGAGCAGTACTTC. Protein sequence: CASSQGGYEQYF.

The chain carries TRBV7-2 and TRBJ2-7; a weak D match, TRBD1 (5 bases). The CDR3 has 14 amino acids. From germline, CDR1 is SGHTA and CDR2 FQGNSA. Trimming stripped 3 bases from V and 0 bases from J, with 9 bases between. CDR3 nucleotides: TGTGCCAGCAGCTTGCAGGGCCTCTCCTACGAGCAGTACTTC. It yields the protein CASSLQGLSYEQYF.

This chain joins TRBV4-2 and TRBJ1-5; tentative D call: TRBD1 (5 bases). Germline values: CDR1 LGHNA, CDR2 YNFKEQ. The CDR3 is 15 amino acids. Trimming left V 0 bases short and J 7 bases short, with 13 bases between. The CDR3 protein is CASSQDEGRGQPQHF. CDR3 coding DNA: TGTGCCAGCAGCCAAGACGAGGGCCGGGGGCAGCCCCAGCATTTT.

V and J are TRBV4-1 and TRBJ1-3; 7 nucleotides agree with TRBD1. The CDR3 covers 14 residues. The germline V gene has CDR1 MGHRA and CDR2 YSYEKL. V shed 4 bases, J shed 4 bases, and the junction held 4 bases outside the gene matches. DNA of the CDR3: TGCGCCAGCAGCCGAGAGGGACAGGGAAACACCATATATTTT. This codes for CASSREGQGNTIYF.

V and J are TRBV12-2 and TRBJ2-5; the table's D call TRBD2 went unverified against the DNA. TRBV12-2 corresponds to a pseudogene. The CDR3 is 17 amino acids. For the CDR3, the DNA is TGTGCAAGTCGCTTAGGGTACCAGCGGGGGGGCCAAGAGACCCAGTACTTC. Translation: CASRLGYQRGGQETQYF.

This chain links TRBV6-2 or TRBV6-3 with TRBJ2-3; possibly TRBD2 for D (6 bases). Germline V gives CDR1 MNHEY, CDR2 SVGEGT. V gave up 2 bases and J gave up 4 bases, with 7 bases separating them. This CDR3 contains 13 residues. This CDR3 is CASSYGGPDTQYF. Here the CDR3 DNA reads TGTGCCAGCAGTTACGGAGGGCCAGATACGCAGTATTTT.

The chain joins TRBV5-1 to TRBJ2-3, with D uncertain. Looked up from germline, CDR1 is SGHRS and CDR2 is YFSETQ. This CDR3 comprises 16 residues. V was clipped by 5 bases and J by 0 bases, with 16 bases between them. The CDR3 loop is CASRSTLRSSTDTQYF. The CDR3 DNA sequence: TGCGCCAGCAGGTCTACGCTACGATCTAGCACAGATACGCAGTATTTT.

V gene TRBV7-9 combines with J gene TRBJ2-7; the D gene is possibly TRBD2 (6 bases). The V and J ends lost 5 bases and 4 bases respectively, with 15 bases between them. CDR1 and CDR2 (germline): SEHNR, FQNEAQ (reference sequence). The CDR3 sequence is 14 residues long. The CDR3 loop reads CASSPRDFGYEQYF. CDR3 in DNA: TGTGCCAGCAGCCCCCGGGACTTCGGGTACGAGCAGTACTTC.

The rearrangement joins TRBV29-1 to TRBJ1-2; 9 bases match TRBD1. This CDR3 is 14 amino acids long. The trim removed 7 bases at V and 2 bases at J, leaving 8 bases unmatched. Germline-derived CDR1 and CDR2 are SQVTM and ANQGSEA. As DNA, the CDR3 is TGCAGCGCTACCACCGGGACAGGGAACTATGGCTACACCTTC. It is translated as CSATTGTGNYGYTF.

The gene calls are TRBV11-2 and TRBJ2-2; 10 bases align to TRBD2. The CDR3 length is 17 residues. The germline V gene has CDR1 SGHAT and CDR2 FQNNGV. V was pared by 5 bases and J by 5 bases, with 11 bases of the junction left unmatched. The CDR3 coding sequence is TGTGCCAGCAGCCGAGCCAGCGGGGGGGCGAGAACCGGGGAGCTGTTTTTT. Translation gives CASSRASGGARTGELFF.

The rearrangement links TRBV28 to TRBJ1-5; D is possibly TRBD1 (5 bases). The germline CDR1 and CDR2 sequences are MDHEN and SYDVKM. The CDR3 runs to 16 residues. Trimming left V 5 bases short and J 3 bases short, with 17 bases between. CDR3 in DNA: TGTGCCAGCAGTCCCCAAGGGGCTGGGAACAATCAGCCCCAGCATTTT. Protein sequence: CASSPQGAGNNQPQHF.

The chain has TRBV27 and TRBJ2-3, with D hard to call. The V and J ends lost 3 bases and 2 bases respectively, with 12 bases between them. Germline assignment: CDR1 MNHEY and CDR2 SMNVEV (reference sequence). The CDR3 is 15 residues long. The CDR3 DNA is TGTGCCAGCAGTTTCGCCCGGGTCGACACAGATACGCAGTATTTT. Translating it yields CASSFARVDTDTQYF.

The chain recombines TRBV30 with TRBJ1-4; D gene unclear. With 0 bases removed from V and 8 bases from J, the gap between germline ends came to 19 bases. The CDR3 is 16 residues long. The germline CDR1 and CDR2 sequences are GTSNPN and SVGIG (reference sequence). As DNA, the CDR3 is TGTGCCTGGAGTGTACGTCGGTCGGGATTGGGCGAAAAACTGTTTTTT. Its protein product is CAWSVRRSGLGEKLFF.

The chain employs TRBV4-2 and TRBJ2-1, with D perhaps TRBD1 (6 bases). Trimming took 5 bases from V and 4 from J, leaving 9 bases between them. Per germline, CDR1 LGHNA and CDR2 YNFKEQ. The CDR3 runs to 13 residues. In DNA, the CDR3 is TGTGCCAGCAGCGGGGGCCCTTACAATGAGCAGTTCTTC. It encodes CASSGGPYNEQFF.

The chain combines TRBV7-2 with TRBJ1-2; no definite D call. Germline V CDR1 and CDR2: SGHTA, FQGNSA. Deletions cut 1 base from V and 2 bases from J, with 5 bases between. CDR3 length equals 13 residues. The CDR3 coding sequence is TGTGCCAGCAGCTTAGGGCACAACTATGGCTACACCTTC. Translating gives CASSLGHNYGYTF. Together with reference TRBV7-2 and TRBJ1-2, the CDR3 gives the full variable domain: GAGVSQSPSNKVTEKGKDVELRCDPISGHTALYWYRQSLGQGLEFLIYFQGNSAPDKSGLPSDRFSAERTGGSVSTLTIQRTQQEDSAVYLCASSLGHNYGYTFGSGTRLTVV.

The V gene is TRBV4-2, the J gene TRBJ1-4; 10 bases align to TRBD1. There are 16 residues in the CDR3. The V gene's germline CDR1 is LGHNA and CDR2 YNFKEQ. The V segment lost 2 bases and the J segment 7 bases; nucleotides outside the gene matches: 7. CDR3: CASSQPRTGGSEKLFF. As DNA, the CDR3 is TGTGCCAGCAGCCAACCGCGGACAGGGGGGTCTGAAAAACTGTTTTTT.

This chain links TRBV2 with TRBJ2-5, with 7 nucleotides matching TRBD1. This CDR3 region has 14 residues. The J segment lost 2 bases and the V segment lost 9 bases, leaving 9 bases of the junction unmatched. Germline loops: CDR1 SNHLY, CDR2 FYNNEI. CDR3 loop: CARRGPGRQETQYF. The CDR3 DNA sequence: TGTGCCAGGAGGGGGCCGGGCCGACAAGAGACCCAGTACTTC. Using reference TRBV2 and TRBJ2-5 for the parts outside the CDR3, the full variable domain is EPEVTQTPSHQVTQMGQEVILRCVPISNHLYFYWYRQILGQKVEFLVSFYNNEISEKSEIFDDQFSVERPDGSNFTLKIRSTKLEDSAMYFCARRGPGRQETQYFGPGTRLLVL.